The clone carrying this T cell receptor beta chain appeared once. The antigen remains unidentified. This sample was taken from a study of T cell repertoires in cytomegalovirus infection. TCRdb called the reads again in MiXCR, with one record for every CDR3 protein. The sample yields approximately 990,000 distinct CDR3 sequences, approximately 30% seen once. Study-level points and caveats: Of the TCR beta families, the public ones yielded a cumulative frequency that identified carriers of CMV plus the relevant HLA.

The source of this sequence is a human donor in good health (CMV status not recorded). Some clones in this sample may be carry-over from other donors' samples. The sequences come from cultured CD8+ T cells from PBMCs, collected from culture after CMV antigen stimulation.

CDR3 nucleotides: TGCGCCAGCAGCTTTTCCCTCGTCGGGGTCGGTGGAGAATGGGATCAGTTCTTC. This codes for CASSFSLVGVGGEWDQFF. The chain is built from TRBV5-1 and TRBJ2-1; D is possibly TRBD2 (5 bases). CDR1 SGHRS and CDR2 YFSETQ come from the germline V gene. The CDR3 loop spans 18 amino acids. V lost 2 bases and J lost 13, with 31 bases in between.